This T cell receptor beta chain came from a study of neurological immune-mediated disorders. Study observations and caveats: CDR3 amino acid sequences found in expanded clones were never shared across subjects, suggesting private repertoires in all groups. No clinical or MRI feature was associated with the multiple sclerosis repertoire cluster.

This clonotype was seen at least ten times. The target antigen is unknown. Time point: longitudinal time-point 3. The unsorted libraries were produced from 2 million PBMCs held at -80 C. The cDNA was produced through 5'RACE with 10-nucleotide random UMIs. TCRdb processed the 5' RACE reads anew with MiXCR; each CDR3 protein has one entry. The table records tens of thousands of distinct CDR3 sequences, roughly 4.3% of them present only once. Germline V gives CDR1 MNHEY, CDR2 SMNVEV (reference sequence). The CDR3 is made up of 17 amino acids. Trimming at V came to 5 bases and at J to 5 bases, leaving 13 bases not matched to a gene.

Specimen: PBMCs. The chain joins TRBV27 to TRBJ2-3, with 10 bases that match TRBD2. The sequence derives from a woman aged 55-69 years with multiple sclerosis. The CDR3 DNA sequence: TGTGCCAGCAGTCCAACTCTCCTAGCGGGGGTGAGAGATACGCAGTATTTT. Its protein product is CASSPTLLAGVRDTQYF.